The 12 T cell receptor beta chains below were found in one sample sequenced in a study of blood T cell repertoires in COVID-19. TCRdb's table, derived via immunoSEQ multiplex PCR, lists solely in-frame clones and lacks some. The sample has tens of thousands of clones; approximately 71% are singletons. Input material: peripheral blood. Receptor source: a human donor in a cohort sampled during active COVID-19.

CDR3 nucleotides: TGTGCCAGCAGTTCCAGGGGATTGCAAGAGACCCAGTACTTC. Its protein product is CASSSRGLQETQYF. This chain joins TRBV7-9 and TRBJ2-5; D perhaps matches TRBD1 (6 bases). The CDR3 runs 14 residues. Germline CDR1 reads SEHNR; CDR2 reads FQNEAQ (reference sequence). V was shortened by 6 bases and J by 2 bases, with 13 bases between the two germline ends.

This chain connects TRBV11-2 to TRBJ2-5; D is undetermined. Germline CDR1 SGHAT, CDR2 FQNNGV. The germline V and J ends were trimmed by 0 bases and 5 bases, with 10 bases remaining between them. The CDR3 runs to 14 residues. CDR3 sequence reads: CASSLDLEMETQYF. The CDR3 nucleotides read TGTGCCAGCAGCTTAGATTTGGAGATGGAGACCCAGTACTTC.

The rearrangement uses TRBV4-2 and TRBJ2-7; TRBD1 agrees at 9 bases. The germline gives CDR1 LGHNA, CDR2 YNFKEQ. This CDR3 spans 15 amino acids. V shed 0 bases, J shed 6 bases, and the junction held 6 bases outside the gene matches. For the CDR3, the DNA is TGTGCCAGCAGCCAAGAGACAGGGGGAAGGGGCGAGCAGTACTTC. Its protein product is CASSQETGGRGEQYF.

This clone showed up just a few times. The sample has other DNA sequences that encode this CDR3 too. The V gene is TRBV9, the J gene TRBJ1-5, with 7 bases matching TRBD1. The CDR3 runs 15 residues. The trim removed 0 bases at V and 4 bases at J, leaving 4 bases unmatched. Germline V gives CDR1 SGDLS, CDR2 YYNGEE. CDR3 nucleotides: TGTGCCAGCAGCGTAGGTCAGGGGGGAAATCAGCCCCAGCATTTT. It codes for CASSVGQGGNQPQHF. Full variable domain (outside the CDR3, taken from reference TRBV9 and TRBJ1-5): DSGVTQTPKHLITATGQRVTLRCSPRSGDLSVYWYQQSLDQGLQFLIQYYNGEERAKGNILERFSAQQFPDLHSELNLSSLELGDSALYFCASSVGQGGNQPQHFGDGTRLSIL.

The rearrangement joins TRBV18 to TRBJ1-2; the match to TRBD1 covers 9 bases. Trimming cost V 8 bases and J 6 bases; bases outside gene matches: 7. CDR1 KGHSH and CDR2 LQKENI come from the germline V gene. The CDR3 is 13 amino acids. The chain's CDR3 is CASRTTGGDGYTF. The DNA for the CDR3 is TGTGCCAGCCGCACAACAGGGGGCGATGGCTACACCTTC.

V gene TRBV5-1 combines with J gene TRBJ2-3; 7 bases map to TRBD2. The CDR3 has 16 amino acids. The ends lost 0 bases at V and 2 bases at J; junction bases unmatched: 6. CDR1 and CDR2 from the germline V gene are SGHRS and YFSETQ. In DNA form, the CDR3 reads TGCGCCAGCAGCTTGGCCGGGGGGACTTCCACAGATACGCAGTATTTT. Translation: CASSLAGGTSTDTQYF. Combining the CDR3 with reference TRBV5-1 and TRBJ2-3 gives the whole variable domain KAGVTQTPRYLIKTRGQQVTLSCSPISGHRSVSWYQQTPGQGLQFLFEYFSETQRNKGNFPGRFSGRQFSNSRSEMNVSTLELGDSALYLCASSLAGGTSTDTQYFGPGTRLTVL.

This chain connects TRBV4-3 to TRBJ1-2, with D possibly being TRBD1 (5 bases). The CDR3 has 13 amino acids. CDR1 and CDR2 from the germline V gene are LGHNA and YSLEER. Trimming removed 5 bases at V and 6 bases at J, with 13 bases between. This CDR3 is CASSSKWGDGYTF. The CDR3 DNA reads as TGCGCCAGCAGCTCGAAATGGGGGGATGGCTACACCTTC.

In this sample, this clone turned up a few times. This rearrangement joins TRBV28 to TRBJ2-1; tentatively, D is TRBD1 (7 bases). The CDR3 sequence is 15 residues long. V lost 1 base, J lost 5 bases, and 12 bases lay in between. Germline V gene sequence: CDR1 MDHEN, CDR2 SYDVKM. The CDR3, as DNA: TGTGCCAGCAGTTTATTGCAGGGGGGAAACAATGAGCAGTTCTTC. This codes for CASSLLQGGNNEQFF.

The V call is TRBV25-1, the J call TRBJ1-1; weak D call: TRBD1 (6 bases). Trimming took 2 bases from V and 0 from J, leaving 13 bases between them. CDR1 is MGHDK and CDR2 is SYGVNS in the germline V gene. The length of the CDR3 is 16 residues. The CDR3 nucleotides are TGTGCCAGCAGTGAAACAGGGTTAGGCTTGAACACTGAAGCTTTCTTT. Residues: CASSETGLGLNTEAFF.

The rearrangement links TRBV18 to TRBJ1-1, with D possibly TRBD1 on 5 matching bases. V gave up 6 bases and J gave up 4 bases, with 21 bases separating them. The CDR3 is 16 residues long. Germline loops: CDR1 KGHSH, CDR2 LQKENI. The CDR3 loop reads CASSPTEARGGTEAFF. CDR3 sequence (DNA): TGTGCCAGCTCCCCCACGGAGGCCCGCGGGGGCACTGAAGCTTTCTTT.

In its sample, this clone was seen once. This chain uses TRBV7-9 with TRBJ1-4; 9 nucleotides align to TRBD1. Germline CDR1 SEHNR, CDR2 FQNEAQ (reference sequence). Trimming cost V 5 bases and J 0 bases; bases outside gene matches: 7. The CDR3 is 17 residues long. For the CDR3, the DNA is TGTGCCAGCAGCCTTGGGGACAGGGCTGCAACTAATGAAAAACTGTTTTTT. Protein sequence: CASSLGDRAATNEKLFF. The full variable domain, completed using reference TRBV7-9 and TRBJ1-4, is DTGVSQNPRHKITKRGQNVTFRCDPISEHNRLYWYRQTLGQGPEFLTYFQNEAQLEKSRLLSDRFSAERPKGSFSTLEIQRTEQGDSAMYLCASSLGDRAATNEKLFFGSGTQLSVL.

The chain recombines TRBV19 with TRBJ2-7; 10 bases align to TRBD1. The CDR3 has 15 amino acids. The germline V gene has CDR1 LNHDA and CDR2 SQIVND (reference sequence). The trim removed 5 bases at V and 2 bases at J, leaving 6 bases unmatched. DNA for the CDR3: TGTGCCAGTAGTTTCGACAGGGGGCATACCTACGAGCAGTACTTC. It is translated as CASSFDRGHTYEQYF.